This T cell receptor beta chain was identified during a study of T cells in Graves' hyperthyroidism and ophthalmopathy. Thyroid ultrasound and orbital computed tomography, with clinical symptoms and serum thyroxine and TRAb, informed diagnoses. PBMCs stemmed from around 9.3 ml fresh peripheral blood. Researchers amplified the TCR beta CDR3 regions from RNA transcripts. During a first-round RT-PCR of the TCR CDR3, the HTBI primer set was used. Using its own MiXCR run on the multiplex PCR reads, TCRdb lists one record per CDR3 protein. The sample lists roughly 500,000 distinct CDR3 sequences, about 22% occurring once. General study results and limits: Separation of ophthalmopathy from stable hyperthyroidism was achieved by a 13 V-J model. Appearing also in blood were most of the thyroid clonotypes expanded above 0.001.

This CDR3 region has 12 residues. V lost 4 bases and J 5 bases, leaving 7 bases between the germline ends. Germline V gives CDR1 SGHVS, CDR2 FQNEAQ. This clonotype was seen at least ten times. Its antigen is unknown. The sequence derives from a woman aged 70-85 years with Graves' ophthalmopathy. The rearrangement uses TRBV7-8 and TRBJ2-3; D gene unclear. Specimen: blood. This CDR3 reads CASSSNVDTQYF. CDR3 DNA: TGTGCCAGCAGCTCAAACGTAGATACGCAGTATTTT.